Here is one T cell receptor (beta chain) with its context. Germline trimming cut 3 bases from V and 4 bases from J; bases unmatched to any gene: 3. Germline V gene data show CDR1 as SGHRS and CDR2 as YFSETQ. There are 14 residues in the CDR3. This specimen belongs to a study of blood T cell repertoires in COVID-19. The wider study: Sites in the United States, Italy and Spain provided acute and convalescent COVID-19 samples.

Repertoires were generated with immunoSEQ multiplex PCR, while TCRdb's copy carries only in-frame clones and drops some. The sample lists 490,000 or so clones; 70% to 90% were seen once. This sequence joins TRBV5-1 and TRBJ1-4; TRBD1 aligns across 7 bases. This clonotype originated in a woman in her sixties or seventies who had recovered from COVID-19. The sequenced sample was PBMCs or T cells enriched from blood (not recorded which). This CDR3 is CASSSTGFNEKLFF. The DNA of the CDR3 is TGCGCCAGCAGCTCGACAGGGTTTAATGAAAAACTGTTTTTT.